This T cell receptor (beta chain) was sequenced during a study of blood T cell repertoires in COVID-19. Looking at the study overall: COVID-19 samples, acute and convalescent, were from the United States, Italy and Spain.

Profiled with immunoSEQ multiplex PCR; TCRdb holds only in-frame clones, not every one. This sample has 300,000 to 400,000 clones, with about 86% found just once. The sequencing input was peripheral blood. This sequence originates from a man under 40 with active or convalescent COVID-19.

The CDR3 coding sequence is TGTGCCAGCAGCCAGGCAGCGGGGCGGGGGGGCACAGATACGCAGTATTTT. Its protein is CASSQAAGRGGTDTQYF. This chain joins TRBV3-1 (or the pseudogene TRBV3-2) and TRBJ2-3; 8 positions agree with TRBD2. The V and J ends lost 3 bases and 1 base, in that order; junction bases with no gene match: 9. The CDR3 consists of 17 residues. Germline V CDR1 and CDR2: LGHDT, YNNKEL (reference sequence).